In this sample, the clone carrying this TCR beta chain turned up a few times. Its matching antigen is unknown. From the RT-PCR reads, TCRdb called clonotypes with MiXCR, one entry per CDR3 protein. The data show roughly 500,000 distinct CDR3 sequences, with more than 15% seen just once and 2.5% to 3.5% held by the top ten. This specimen comes from a study of response to subunit inactivated influenza vaccine. From germline, CDR1 is DFQATT and CDR2 SNEGSKA (reference sequence). V lost 3 bases to trimming and J lost 7 bases; unmatched junction nucleotides: 8. The CDR3 has 14 residues. General study points: There was a suggestion from the authors that each seasonal influenza vaccination recruits few new T cells.

This receptor was identified in a man aged 50 to 69 who received an inactivated influenza vaccine. The chain combines TRBV20-1 with TRBJ2-2; TRBD2 matches 7 bases. Sequenced here: CD4+ T cells sorted from PBMCs, sampled about 24 months after vaccination. DNA of the CDR3: TGCAGTGCTAGCGGGAGGAGTTATGGCGGGGAGCTGTTTTTT. Protein product: CSASGRSYGGELFF.